This TCR beta chain appears in the sequencing data of a study of OX40 agonist ivuxolimab in advanced cancers. Across the study: The dose-escalation cohort was approximately 81% male, with a mean age of 60 years, ranging roughly 20 to 80.

With 0 bases removed from V and 3 bases from J, the gap between germline ends came to 6 bases. This CDR3 comprises 13 residues. CDR1 is MGHRA, CDR2 YSYEKL, per germline. Produced via immunoSEQ multiplex PCR; TCRdb's table is partial and in-frame only. Of about 25,000 clones in the sample, about 86% are singletons; the top ten hold 42%. The input for sequencing was CD4+ or CD8+ T cells sorted from blood, taken in a trial of the OX40 agonist ivuxolimab. This clonotype originated in an adult with an advanced solid tumor such as melanoma, head and neck, liver or kidney cancer. The chain has TRBV4-1 and TRBJ2-7; no clear D. CDR3 sequence: CASSQESGYEQYF. As DNA, the CDR3 is TGCGCCAGCAGCCAAGAGTCGGGCTACGAGCAGTACTTC.